A selection of T cell receptor beta chains follows, all from one sample in a study of blood T cell repertoires in COVID-19. The method was immunoSEQ multiplex PCR; TCRdb's version includes in-frame clones alone and lacks a portion of them. The table shows some 120,000 clones, with approximately 84% occurring only once. The sequencing sample was made of peripheral blood. The receptors here all came from a woman in her forties or fifties who had recovered from COVID-19. The CDR3 runs from the conserved cysteine through the conserved F or W. Fields, in order: J gene, V gene, D gene, CDR3 length, clone size, CDR3 DNA, CDR3 protein. D genes are given only for firm matches. Clone size appears in some rows only: once, few, many, or a class for an expanded clone.

j_call: TRBJ2-7; v_call: TRBV11-1; d_call: TRBD1; cdr3_length: 13; clone_size: NA; cdr3_nt: TGTGCCAGCAGCGGACCAGGGGGTTACGAGCAGTACTTC; cdr3_aa: CASSGPGGYEQYF
j_call: TRBJ2-3; v_call: TRBV11-2; d_call: NA; cdr3_length: 14; clone_size: NA; cdr3_nt: TGTGCCAGCAGCTTTGGTAGCGGTTCCCATACGCAGTATTTT; cdr3_aa: CASSFGSGSHTQYF
j_call: TRBJ2-3; v_call: TRBV11-3; d_call: NA; cdr3_length: 15; clone_size: NA; cdr3_nt: TGTGCCAGCAGCTTGCGACAGGAAAACACAGATACGCAGTATTTT; cdr3_aa: CASSLRQENTDTQYF
j_call: TRBJ2-1; v_call: TRBV2; d_call: NA; cdr3_length: 13; clone_size: NA; cdr3_nt: TGTGCCAGCAGTTTGAGACGGGAGAATGAGCAGTTCTTC; cdr3_aa: CASSLRRENEQFF
j_call: TRBJ2-2; v_call: TRBV10-1; d_call: TRBD1; cdr3_length: 16; clone_size: NA; cdr3_nt: TGCGCCAGCAGTGTGGGACAGGGGGTGAACACCGGGGAGCTGTTTTTT; cdr3_aa: CASSVGQGVNTGELFF
j_call: TRBJ1-1; v_call: TRBV7-9; d_call: TRBD1; cdr3_length: 14; clone_size: NA; cdr3_nt: TGTGCCAGCAGCTTAGGGACAGGGAGGACTGAAGCTTTCTTT; cdr3_aa: CASSLGTGRTEAFF
j_call: TRBJ2-3; v_call: TRBV9; d_call: TRBD1; cdr3_length: 16; clone_size: NA; cdr3_nt: TGTGCCAGCAGCCCGACAGGGGTCCGATACACAGATACGCAGTATTTT; cdr3_aa: CASSPTGVRYTDTQYF
j_call: TRBJ1-1; v_call: TRBV7-9; d_call: NA; cdr3_length: 13; clone_size: once; cdr3_nt: TGTGCCAGCAGCACCCGGACAGTTACTGAAGCTTTCTTT; cdr3_aa: CASSTRTVTEAFF
j_call: TRBJ2-3; v_call: TRBV4-2; d_call: NA; cdr3_length: 15; clone_size: NA; cdr3_nt: TGTGCCAGCAGCCAACAGGGGCCGAGCACAGATACGCAGTATTTT; cdr3_aa: CASSQQGPSTDTQYF
j_call: TRBJ1-5; v_call: TRBV7-8; d_call: NA; cdr3_length: 16; clone_size: few; cdr3_nt: TGTGCCAGCAGCCCACTCGGGGGGAAGGGCAATCAGCCCCAGCATTTT; cdr3_aa: CASSPLGGKGNQPQHF
j_call: TRBJ2-7; v_call: TRBV5-1; d_call: NA; cdr3_length: 13; clone_size: NA; cdr3_nt: TGCGCCAGCAGAGACACCCGAGAATACGAGCAGTACTTC; cdr3_aa: CASRDTREYEQYF
j_call: TRBJ2-3; v_call: TRBV20-1; d_call: NA; cdr3_length: 11; clone_size: NA; cdr3_nt: TGCAGCGTAAACCGACAGGATTTTGAGTATTTT; cdr3_aa: CSVNRQDFEYF
j_call: TRBJ2-6; v_call: TRBV9; d_call: TRBD2; cdr3_length: 18; clone_size: once; cdr3_nt: TGTGCCAGCAGCCTCCGGGGGGTGTCAAGCTCTGGGGCCAACGTCCTGACTTTC; cdr3_aa: CASSLRGVSSSGANVLTF
j_call: TRBJ1-1; v_call: TRBV28; d_call: TRBD1; cdr3_length: 16; clone_size: NA; cdr3_nt: TGTGCCAGCAGTACCAGGACAGGGGGCGGTTTCACTGAAGCTTTCTTT; cdr3_aa: CASSTRTGGGFTEAFF
j_call: TRBJ2-3; v_call: TRBV19; d_call: TRBD2; cdr3_length: 16; clone_size: NA; cdr3_nt: TGTGCCAGTAGCTTGCGGGGGGCCAGCAGCACAGATACGCAGTATTTT; cdr3_aa: CASSLRGASSTDTQYF
j_call: TRBJ2-1; v_call: TRBV27; d_call: NA; cdr3_length: 15; clone_size: NA; cdr3_nt: TGTGCCAGCAGTCCTAATAGCGGATCCTACAATGAGCAGTTCTTC; cdr3_aa: CASSPNSGSYNEQFF
j_call: TRBJ2-7; v_call: TRBV3-1/TRBV3-2; d_call: NA; cdr3_length: 14; clone_size: NA; cdr3_nt: TGTGCCAGCAGCCAAGGCACCTACTCCTACGAGCAGTACTTC; cdr3_aa: CASSQGTYSYEQYF
j_call: TRBJ1-1; v_call: TRBV5-1; d_call: TRBD1; cdr3_length: 13; clone_size: NA; cdr3_nt: TGCGCCAGCAGCTTAAGACAGGGCACTGAAGCTTTCTTT; cdr3_aa: CASSLRQGTEAFF
j_call: TRBJ1-1; v_call: TRBV7-3; d_call: NA; cdr3_length: 13; clone_size: NA; cdr3_nt: TGTGCCAGCAGCGTTGAAAGAGACACTGAAGCTTTCTTT; cdr3_aa: CASSVERDTEAFF
j_call: TRBJ2-3; v_call: TRBV6-5; d_call: NA; cdr3_length: 16; clone_size: NA; cdr3_nt: TGTGCCAGCAGTTACTCCTTGAACATCCCCACAGATACGCAGTATTTT; cdr3_aa: CASSYSLNIPTDTQYF
j_call: TRBJ1-1; v_call: TRBV4-2; d_call: TRBD1; cdr3_length: 15; clone_size: few; cdr3_nt: TGTGCCAGCAGCCTAAGTACAGGGGGGAACACTGAAGCTTTCTTT; cdr3_aa: CASSLSTGGNTEAFF
j_call: TRBJ2-2; v_call: TRBV19; d_call: NA; cdr3_length: 16; clone_size: NA; cdr3_nt: TGTGCCAGTAGTATAGCCCGGGACTCCCGCACCGGGGAGCTGTTTTTT; cdr3_aa: CASSIARDSRTGELFF
j_call: TRBJ2-1; v_call: TRBV19; d_call: TRBD2; cdr3_length: 15; clone_size: NA; cdr3_nt: TGTGCCAGTAGTCGAAGCGGGGGAGGTTACAATGAGCAGTTCTTC; cdr3_aa: CASSRSGGGYNEQFF
j_call: TRBJ1-3; v_call: TRBV28; d_call: TRBD1; cdr3_length: 16; clone_size: NA; cdr3_nt: TGTGCCAGCAGTTCCCGCTCCACAGGGGCTGGAAACACCATATATTTT; cdr3_aa: CASSSRSTGAGNTIYF
j_call: TRBJ2-2; v_call: TRBV7-2; d_call: NA; cdr3_length: 13; clone_size: NA; cdr3_nt: TGTGCCAGCAGCTTATGGGGCTACGGGGAGCTGTTTTTT; cdr3_aa: CASSLWGYGELFF
j_call: TRBJ2-1; v_call: TRBV5-1; d_call: TRBD2; cdr3_length: 15; clone_size: NA; cdr3_nt: TGCGCCAGCAGCTTGTATGCGGGAGTAAGGAATGAGCAGTTCTTC; cdr3_aa: CASSLYAGVRNEQFF
j_call: TRBJ1-6; v_call: TRBV3-1/TRBV3-2; d_call: NA; cdr3_length: 13; clone_size: NA; cdr3_nt: TGTGCCAGCAGCCAAGCGACTGATTCACCCCTCCACTTT; cdr3_aa: CASSQATDSPLHF
j_call: TRBJ1-4; v_call: TRBV7-2; d_call: NA; cdr3_length: 15; clone_size: NA; cdr3_nt: TGTGCCAGCAGCTTAAAAGGCAGGGGAGATGAAAAACTGTTTTTT; cdr3_aa: CASSLKGRGDEKLFF
j_call: TRBJ1-2; v_call: TRBV19; d_call: NA; cdr3_length: 13; clone_size: NA; cdr3_nt: TGTGCCAGTAGTTGGGAGGGTTACTATGGCTACACCTTC; cdr3_aa: CASSWEGYYGYTF
j_call: TRBJ2-7; v_call: TRBV12-3/TRBV12-4; d_call: NA; cdr3_length: 12; clone_size: NA; cdr3_nt: TGTGCCAGCAGTTATAGCAGCTACGAGCAGTACTTC; cdr3_aa: CASSYSSYEQYF
j_call: TRBJ2-1; v_call: TRBV6-5; d_call: NA; cdr3_length: 14; clone_size: NA; cdr3_nt: TGTGCCAGCAGTTACAACCGGGACTCCAATGAGCAGTTCTTC; cdr3_aa: CASSYNRDSNEQFF
j_call: TRBJ2-7; v_call: TRBV12-5; d_call: NA; cdr3_length: 16; clone_size: NA; cdr3_nt: TGTGCTAGTGGTTTGGTAGGAGGGGATTTGCCCTACGAGCAGTACTTC; cdr3_aa: CASGLVGGDLPYEQYF
j_call: TRBJ2-4; v_call: TRBV27; d_call: NA; cdr3_length: 16; clone_size: NA; cdr3_nt: TGTGCCAGCAGTTCTTCAGGGGTTCTAGCCAAAAACATTCAGTACTTC; cdr3_aa: CASSSSGVLAKNIQYF
j_call: TRBJ1-5; v_call: TRBV10-2; d_call: NA; cdr3_length: 14; clone_size: NA; cdr3_nt: TGCGCCAGCAGTGCAGACAGGAGCTATCAGCCCCAGCATTTT; cdr3_aa: CASSADRSYQPQHF
j_call: TRBJ1-2; v_call: TRBV6-5; d_call: NA; cdr3_length: 12; clone_size: NA; cdr3_nt: TGTGCCAGCAGTTCCCCACTGGGCGGCTACACCTTC; cdr3_aa: CASSSPLGGYTF
j_call: TRBJ2-2; v_call: TRBV7-3; d_call: TRBD2; cdr3_length: 15; clone_size: once; cdr3_nt: TGTGCCAGCAGCTTATCGGGACTAGATACCGGGGAGCTGTTTTTT; cdr3_aa: CASSLSGLDTGELFF
j_call: TRBJ2-3; v_call: TRBV2; d_call: TRBD2; cdr3_length: 18; clone_size: NA; cdr3_nt: TGTGCCAGCAGTGAGATATCCCAGTGGGGGGGGGACACAGATACGCAGTATTTT; cdr3_aa: CASSEISQWGGDTDTQYF
j_call: TRBJ1-2; v_call: TRBV15; d_call: NA; cdr3_length: 14; clone_size: NA; cdr3_nt: TGTGCCACCAGCAGGGACGGGGGGAACTATGGCTACACCTTC; cdr3_aa: CATSRDGGNYGYTF
j_call: TRBJ2-5; v_call: TRBV2; d_call: TRBD1; cdr3_length: 14; clone_size: NA; cdr3_nt: TGTGCCAGCGAGCCGACAGGGCGAGGGGAGACCCAGTACTTC; cdr3_aa: CASEPTGRGETQYF
j_call: TRBJ1-1; v_call: TRBV2; d_call: NA; cdr3_length: 13; clone_size: NA; cdr3_nt: TGTGCCATCCGAACTGGGCGGAACACTGAAGCTTTCTTT; cdr3_aa: CAIRTGRNTEAFF
j_call: TRBJ1-2; v_call: TRBV7-2; d_call: NA; cdr3_length: 13; clone_size: NA; cdr3_nt: TGTGCCAGCAGCTTATCCCCAGGTCGCGGCTACACCTTC; cdr3_aa: CASSLSPGRGYTF
j_call: TRBJ1-2; v_call: TRBV5-6; d_call: NA; cdr3_length: 13; clone_size: NA; cdr3_nt: TGTGCCAGCAGCTTGGCAGGGGCTTGGGGCTACACCTTC; cdr3_aa: CASSLAGAWGYTF
j_call: TRBJ1-1; v_call: TRBV19; d_call: NA; cdr3_length: 12; clone_size: NA; cdr3_nt: TGTGCCATCTACCGGGGAAACACTGAAGCTTTCTTT; cdr3_aa: CAIYRGNTEAFF
j_call: TRBJ2-4; v_call: TRBV2; d_call: TRBD2; cdr3_length: 16; clone_size: NA; cdr3_nt: TGTGCCAGCAGCCTCTTTAGCGGGGGGGCCAAAAACATTCAGTACTTC; cdr3_aa: CASSLFSGGAKNIQYF
j_call: TRBJ1-5; v_call: TRBV28; d_call: TRBD1; cdr3_length: 14; clone_size: few; cdr3_nt: TGTGCCAGCAGTGGCGGGACAGGTTCCAAGTCCCAGCATTTT; cdr3_aa: CASSGGTGSKSQHF
j_call: TRBJ1-3; v_call: TRBV3-1/TRBV3-2; d_call: TRBD1; cdr3_length: 16; clone_size: NA; cdr3_nt: TGTGCCAGCAGCCAACCCGAGACAGGGACTGGAAACACCATATATTTT; cdr3_aa: CASSQPETGTGNTIYF
j_call: TRBJ1-2; v_call: TRBV19; d_call: NA; cdr3_length: 13; clone_size: few; cdr3_nt: TGTGCCAGTAGCCCTGCGGGGGGCTATGGCTACACCTTC; cdr3_aa: CASSPAGGYGYTF
j_call: TRBJ1-4; v_call: TRBV11-2; d_call: TRBD1; cdr3_length: 15; clone_size: NA; cdr3_nt: TGTGCCAGCAGCTACGATCGGACAGGGGATGAAAAACTGTTTTTT; cdr3_aa: CASSYDRTGDEKLFF
j_call: TRBJ2-3; v_call: TRBV6-5; d_call: TRBD2; cdr3_length: 15; clone_size: NA; cdr3_nt: TGTGCCAGCAGTCCGAGCGGGAGGGCGTCAGATACGCAGTATTTT; cdr3_aa: CASSPSGRASDTQYF
j_call: TRBJ1-2; v_call: TRBV6-1; d_call: NA; cdr3_length: 16; clone_size: NA; cdr3_nt: TGTGCCAGCAGTGCGGCAGGAAGGGGGACTAACTATGGCTACACCTTC; cdr3_aa: CASSAAGRGTNYGYTF
j_call: TRBJ2-5; v_call: TRBV19; d_call: NA; cdr3_length: 15; clone_size: NA; cdr3_nt: TGTGCCAGTAGTATGGCCTCATCTGGCGGGGCGACCCAGTACTTC; cdr3_aa: CASSMASSGGATQYF
j_call: TRBJ2-7; v_call: TRBV4-3; d_call: TRBD2; cdr3_length: 17; clone_size: NA; cdr3_nt: TGCGCCAGCATGGTAAGGCGGGAGGGAGGGTGCTCCTACGAGCAGTACTTC; cdr3_aa: CASMVRREGGCSYEQYF
j_call: TRBJ1-2; v_call: TRBV5-8; d_call: TRBD1; cdr3_length: 16; clone_size: once; cdr3_nt: TGTGCCAGCAGCCCCTGGGACAGGGAAGCTAACTATGGCTACACCTTC; cdr3_aa: CASSPWDREANYGYTF